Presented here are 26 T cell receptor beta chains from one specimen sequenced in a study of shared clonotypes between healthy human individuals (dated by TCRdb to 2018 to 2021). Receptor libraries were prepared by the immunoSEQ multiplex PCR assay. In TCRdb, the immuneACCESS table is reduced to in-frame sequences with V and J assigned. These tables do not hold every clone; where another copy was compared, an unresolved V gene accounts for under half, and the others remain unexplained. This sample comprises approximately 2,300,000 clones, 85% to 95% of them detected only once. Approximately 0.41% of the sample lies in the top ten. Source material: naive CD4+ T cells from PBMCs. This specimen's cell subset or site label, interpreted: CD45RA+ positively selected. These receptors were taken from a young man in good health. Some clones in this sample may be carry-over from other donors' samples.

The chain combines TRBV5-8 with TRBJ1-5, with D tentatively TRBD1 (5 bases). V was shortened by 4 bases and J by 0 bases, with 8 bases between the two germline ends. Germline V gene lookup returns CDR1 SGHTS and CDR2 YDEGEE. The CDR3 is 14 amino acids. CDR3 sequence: CASSRRGSNQPQHF. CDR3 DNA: TGTGCCAGCAGCCGGAGGGGTAGCAATCAGCCCCAGCATTTT.

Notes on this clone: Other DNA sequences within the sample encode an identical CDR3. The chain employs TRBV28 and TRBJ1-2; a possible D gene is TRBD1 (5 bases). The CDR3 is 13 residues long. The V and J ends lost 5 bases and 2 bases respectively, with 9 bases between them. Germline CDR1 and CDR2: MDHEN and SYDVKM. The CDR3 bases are TGTGCCAGCAGTCCAAGGGGAAACTATGGCTACACCTTC. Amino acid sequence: CASSPRGNYGYTF.

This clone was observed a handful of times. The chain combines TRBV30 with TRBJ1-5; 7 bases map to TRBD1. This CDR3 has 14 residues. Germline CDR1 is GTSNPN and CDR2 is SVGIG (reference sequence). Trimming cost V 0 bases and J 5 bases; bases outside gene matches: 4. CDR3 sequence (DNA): TGTGCCTGGAGTGTGACAGGGATCGATCAGCCCCAGCATTTT. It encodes CAWSVTGIDQPQHF.

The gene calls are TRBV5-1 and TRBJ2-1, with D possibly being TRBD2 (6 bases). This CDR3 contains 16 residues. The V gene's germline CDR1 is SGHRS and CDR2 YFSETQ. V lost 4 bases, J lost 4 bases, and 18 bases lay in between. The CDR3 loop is CASSRVPGLEYNEQFF. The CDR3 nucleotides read TGCGCCAGCAGCCGAGTCCCGGGACTGGAATACAATGAGCAGTTCTTC.

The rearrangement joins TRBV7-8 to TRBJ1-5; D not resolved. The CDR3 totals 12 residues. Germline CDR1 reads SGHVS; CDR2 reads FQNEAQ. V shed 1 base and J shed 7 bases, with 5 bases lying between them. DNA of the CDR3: TGTGCCAGCAGCTTAGGTAGGCAGCCCCAGCATTTT. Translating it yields CASSLGRQPQHF.

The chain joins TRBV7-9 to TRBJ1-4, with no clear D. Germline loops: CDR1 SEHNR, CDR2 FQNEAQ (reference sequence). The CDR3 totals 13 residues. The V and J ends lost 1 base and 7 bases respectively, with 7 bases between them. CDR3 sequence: CASSLELGEKLFF. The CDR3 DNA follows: TGTGCCAGCAGCTTAGAACTGGGTGAAAAACTGTTTTTT.

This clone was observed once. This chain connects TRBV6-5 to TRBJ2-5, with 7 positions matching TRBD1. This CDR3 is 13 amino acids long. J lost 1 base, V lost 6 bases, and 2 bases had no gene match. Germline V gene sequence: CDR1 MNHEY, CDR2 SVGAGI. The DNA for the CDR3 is TGTGCCAGCAGACAGGGGCTCCAAGAGACCCAGTACTTC. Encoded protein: CASRQGLQETQYF.

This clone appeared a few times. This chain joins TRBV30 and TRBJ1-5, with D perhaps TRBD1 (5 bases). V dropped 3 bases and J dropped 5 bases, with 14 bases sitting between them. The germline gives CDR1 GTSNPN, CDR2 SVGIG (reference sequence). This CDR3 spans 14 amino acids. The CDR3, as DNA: TGTGCCTGGAGCTACGGGGGTATGGATCAGCCCCAGCATTTT. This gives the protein CAWSYGGMDQPQHF. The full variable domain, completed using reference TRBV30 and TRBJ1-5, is SQTIHQWPATLVQPVGSPLSLECTVEGTSNPNLYWYRQAAGRGLQLLFYSVGIGQISSEVPQNLSASRPQDRQFILSSKKLLLSDSGFYLCAWSYGGMDQPQHFGDGTRLSIL.

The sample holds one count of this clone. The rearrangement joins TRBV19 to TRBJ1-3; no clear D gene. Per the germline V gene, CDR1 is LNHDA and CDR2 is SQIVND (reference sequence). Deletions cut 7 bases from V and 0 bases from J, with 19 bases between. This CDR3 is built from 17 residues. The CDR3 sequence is CASTSTGRESSGNTIYF. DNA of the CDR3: TGTGCCAGTACGTCGACCGGGAGAGAAAGCTCTGGAAACACCATATATTTT. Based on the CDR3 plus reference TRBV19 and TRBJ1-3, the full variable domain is DGGITQSPKYLFRKEGQNVTLSCEQNLNHDAMYWYRQDPGQGLRLIYYSQIVNDFQKGDIAEGYSVSREKKESFPLTVTSAQKNPTAFYLCASTSTGRESSGNTIYFGEGSWLTVV.

The CDR3 region has the DNA TGTGCCAGCAGTTATGACAGGAGCTCTAACCCGGACTCTGGAAACACCATATATTTT. Translated: CASSYDRSSNPDSGNTIYF. V usage is TRBV28 and J usage is TRBJ1-3; perhaps TRBD1 as D (6 bases). This CDR3 has 19 amino acids. The germline gives CDR1 MDHEN, CDR2 SYDVKM. With 4 bases removed from V and 0 bases from J, the gap between germline ends came to 22 bases. The full variable domain, its missing parts supplied by reference TRBV28 and TRBJ1-3, is DVKVTQSSRYLVKRTGEKVFLECVQDMDHENMFWYRQDPGLGLRLIYFSYDVKMKEKGDIPEGYSVSREKKERFSLILESASTNQTSMYLCASSYDRSSNPDSGNTIYFGEGSWLTVV.

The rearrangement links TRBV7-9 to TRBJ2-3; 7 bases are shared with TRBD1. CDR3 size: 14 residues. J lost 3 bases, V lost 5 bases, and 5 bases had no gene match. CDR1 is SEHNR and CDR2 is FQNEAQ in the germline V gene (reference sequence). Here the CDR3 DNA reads TGTGCCAGCAGCCCCAGACAGGGTACAGATACGCAGTATTTT. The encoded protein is CASSPRQGTDTQYF. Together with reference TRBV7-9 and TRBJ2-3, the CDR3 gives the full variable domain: DTGVSQNPRHKITKRGQNVTFRCDPISEHNRLYWYRQTLGQGPEFLTYFQNEAQLEKSRLLSDRFSAERPKGSFSTLEIQRTEQGDSAMYLCASSPRQGTDTQYFGPGTRLTVL.

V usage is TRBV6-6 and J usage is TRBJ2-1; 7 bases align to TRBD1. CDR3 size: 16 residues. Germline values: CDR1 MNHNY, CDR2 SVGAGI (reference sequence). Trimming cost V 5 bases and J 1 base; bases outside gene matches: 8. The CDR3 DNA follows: TGTGCCAGCAGTGCGACAGGGCAAGGATCCTACAATGAGCAGTTCTTC. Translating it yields CASSATGQGSYNEQFF.

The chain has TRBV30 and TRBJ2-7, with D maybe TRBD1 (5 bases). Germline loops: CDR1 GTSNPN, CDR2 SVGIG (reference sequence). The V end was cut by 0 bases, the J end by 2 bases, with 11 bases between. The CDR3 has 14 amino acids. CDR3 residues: CAWSVRVVPYEQYF. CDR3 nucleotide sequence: TGTGCCTGGAGTGTCAGGGTGGTACCCTACGAGCAGTACTTC.

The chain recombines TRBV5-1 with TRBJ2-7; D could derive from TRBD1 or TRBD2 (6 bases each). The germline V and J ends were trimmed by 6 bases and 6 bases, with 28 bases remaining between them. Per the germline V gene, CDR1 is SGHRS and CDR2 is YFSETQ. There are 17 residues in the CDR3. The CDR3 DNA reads TGCGCCAGCACGCGGGGCGGTACGGGGGCGTTTCTCCCCGAGCAGTACTTC. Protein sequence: CASTRGGTGAFLPEQYF.

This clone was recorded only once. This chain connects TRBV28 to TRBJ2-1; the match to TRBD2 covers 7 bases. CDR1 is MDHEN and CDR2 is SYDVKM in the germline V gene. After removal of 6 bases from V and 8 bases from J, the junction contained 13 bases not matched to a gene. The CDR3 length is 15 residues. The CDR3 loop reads CASSVILHREDEQFF. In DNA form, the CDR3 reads TGTGCCAGCAGCGTCATCCTTCACCGGGAGGATGAGCAGTTCTTC.

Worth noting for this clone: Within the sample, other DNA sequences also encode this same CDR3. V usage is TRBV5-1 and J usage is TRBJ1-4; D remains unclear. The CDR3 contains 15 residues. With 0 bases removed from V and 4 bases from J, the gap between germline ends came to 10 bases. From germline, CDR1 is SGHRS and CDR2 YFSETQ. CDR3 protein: CASSLGQILNEKLFF. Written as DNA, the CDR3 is TGCGCCAGCAGCTTGGGTCAGATTCTTAATGAAAAACTGTTTTTT.

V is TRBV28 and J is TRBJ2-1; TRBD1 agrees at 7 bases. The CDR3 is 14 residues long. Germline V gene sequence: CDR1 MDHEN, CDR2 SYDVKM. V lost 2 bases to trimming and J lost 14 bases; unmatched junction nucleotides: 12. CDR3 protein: CASSLPGVRGREFF. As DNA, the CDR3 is TGTGCCAGCAGTTTACCCGGCGTTAGGGGGCGAGAGTTCTTC.

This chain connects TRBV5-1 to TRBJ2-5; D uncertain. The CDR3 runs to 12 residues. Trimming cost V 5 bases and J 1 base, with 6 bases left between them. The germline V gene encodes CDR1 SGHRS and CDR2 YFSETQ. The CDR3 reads CASSQVQETQYF. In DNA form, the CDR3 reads TGCGCCAGCAGTCAGGTCCAAGAGACCCAGTACTTC.

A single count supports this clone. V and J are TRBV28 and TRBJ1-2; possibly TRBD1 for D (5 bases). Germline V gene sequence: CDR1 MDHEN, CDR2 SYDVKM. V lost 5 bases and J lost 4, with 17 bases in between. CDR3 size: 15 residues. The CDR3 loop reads CASSTQLQEIYGYTF. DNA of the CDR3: TGTGCCAGCAGTACCCAGCTACAGGAGATCTATGGCTACACCTTC.

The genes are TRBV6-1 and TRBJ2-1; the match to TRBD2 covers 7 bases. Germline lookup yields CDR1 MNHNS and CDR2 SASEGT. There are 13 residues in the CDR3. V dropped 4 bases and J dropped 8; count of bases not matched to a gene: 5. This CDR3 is CASSVAGIDEQFF. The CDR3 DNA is TGTGCCAGCAGTGTAGCGGGCATCGATGAGCAGTTCTTC.

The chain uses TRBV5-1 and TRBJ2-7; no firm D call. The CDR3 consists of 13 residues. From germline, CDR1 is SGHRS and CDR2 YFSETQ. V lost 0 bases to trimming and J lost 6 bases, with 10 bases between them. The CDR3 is CASSLGDGREQYF. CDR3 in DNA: TGCGCCAGCAGCTTGGGGGATGGGCGCGAGCAGTACTTC.

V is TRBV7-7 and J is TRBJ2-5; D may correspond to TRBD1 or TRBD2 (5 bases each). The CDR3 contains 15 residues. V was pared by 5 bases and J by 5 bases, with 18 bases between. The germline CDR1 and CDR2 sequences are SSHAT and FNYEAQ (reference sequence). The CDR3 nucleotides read TGTGCCAGCAGCGTCGGGACCCAGCCGGGGGAGACCCAGTACTTC. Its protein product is CASSVGTQPGETQYF.

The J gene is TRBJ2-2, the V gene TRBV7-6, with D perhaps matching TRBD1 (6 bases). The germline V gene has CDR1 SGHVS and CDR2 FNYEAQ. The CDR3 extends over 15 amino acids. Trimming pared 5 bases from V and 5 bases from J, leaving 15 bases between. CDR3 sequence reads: CASSPNPGDTGELFF. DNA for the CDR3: TGTGCCAGCAGCCCGAACCCAGGGGATACCGGGGAGCTGTTTTTT.

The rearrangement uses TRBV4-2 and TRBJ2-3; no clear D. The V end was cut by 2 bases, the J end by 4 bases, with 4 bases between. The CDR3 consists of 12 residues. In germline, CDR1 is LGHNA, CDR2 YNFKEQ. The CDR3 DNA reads TGTGCCAGCAGCCAACGGCCAGATACGCAGTATTTT. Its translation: CASSQRPDTQYF.

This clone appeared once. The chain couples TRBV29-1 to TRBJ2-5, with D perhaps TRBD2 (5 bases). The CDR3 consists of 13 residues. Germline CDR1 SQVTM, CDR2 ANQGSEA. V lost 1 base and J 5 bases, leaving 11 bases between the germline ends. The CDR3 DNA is TGCAGCGTTGAAGGGACTTCCAGGGAGACCCAGTACTTC. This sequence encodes CSVEGTSRETQYF.

CDR3 sequence (DNA): TGTGCCAGCGCGCAGACTAGCGGGAGGGAAAAGACCCAGTACTTC. Translation: CASAQTSGREKTQYF. The chain couples TRBV2 to TRBJ2-5, with TRBD2 matching over 14 bases. The CDR3 loop spans 15 amino acids. After removal of 8 bases from V and 6 bases from J, the junction contained 8 bases not matched to a gene. CDR1 is SNHLY, CDR2 FYNNEI, per germline.